This TCR beta chain was found in a study of cytomegalovirus exposure and HLA in healthy donors. Study-wide background: Within the Caucasian-associated ancestry cluster were 81% of the approximately 370 genotyped donors. Notes on the study in general: It was 150 to 200 TCR beta chains that were listed as cytomegalovirus-associated.

The study ran its PCR with 60 Vbeta and 13 Jbeta primers. Clones were sequenced by immunoSEQ multiplex PCR, and TCRdb holds only the in-frame ones, with some missing. The data show fewer than 90,000 clones, around 78% seen once. On this clone: The antigen is unknown.

Germline-derived CDR1 and CDR2 are SEHNR and FQNEAQ (reference sequence). The CDR3 contains 13 residues. After removal of 4 bases from V and 7 bases from J, the junction contained 4 bases not matched to a gene. V and J are TRBV7-9 and TRBJ2-1; the match to TRBD1 covers 7 bases. Sequencing used PBMCs. The source of this sequence is a male donor in good health and CMV-seropositive. The CDR3 protein is CASSSTGWNEQFF. In DNA form, the CDR3 reads TGTGCCAGCAGCTCGACAGGGTGGAATGAGCAGTTCTTC.